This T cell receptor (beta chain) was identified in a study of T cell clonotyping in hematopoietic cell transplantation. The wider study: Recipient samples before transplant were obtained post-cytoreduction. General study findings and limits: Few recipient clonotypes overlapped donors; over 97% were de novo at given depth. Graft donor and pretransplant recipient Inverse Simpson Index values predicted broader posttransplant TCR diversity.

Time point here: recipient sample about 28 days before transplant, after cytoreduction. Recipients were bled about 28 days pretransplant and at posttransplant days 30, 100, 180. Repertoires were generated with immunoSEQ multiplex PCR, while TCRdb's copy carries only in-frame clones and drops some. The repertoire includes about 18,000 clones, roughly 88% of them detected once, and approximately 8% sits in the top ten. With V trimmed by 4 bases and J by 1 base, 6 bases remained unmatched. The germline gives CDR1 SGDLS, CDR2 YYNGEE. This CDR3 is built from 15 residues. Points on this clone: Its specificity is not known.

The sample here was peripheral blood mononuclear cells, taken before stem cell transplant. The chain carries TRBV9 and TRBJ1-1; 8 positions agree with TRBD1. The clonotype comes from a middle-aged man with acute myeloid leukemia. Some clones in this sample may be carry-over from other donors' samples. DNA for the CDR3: TGTGCCAGCAGCTATACCGGGACAGGGAACACTGAAGCTTTCTTT. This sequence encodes CASSYTGTGNTEAFF.